These 18 T cell receptor beta chains were sequenced from one sample in a study of T cells in Graves' hyperthyroidism and ophthalmopathy. RNA transcripts gave rise to amplified TCR beta CDR3 regions. HTBI primers drove first-round RT-PCR of the TCR CDR3. TCRdb recomputed calls from the multiplex PCR reads with MiXCR, one row per CDR3 protein. This sample yields about 510,000 distinct CDR3 sequences, of which 46% are seen a single time; 35% to 50% belongs to the top ten. Specimen: peripheral blood or thyroid tissue (not recorded which). The receptors were sampled from an adult woman with Graves' disease, either hyperthyroidism or ophthalmopathy (not recorded which).

This clonotype has a count of ten or more. The gene calls are TRBV29-1 and TRBJ2-5; 7 bases fit TRBD2. Germline CDR1 SQVTM, CDR2 ANQGSEA. The CDR3 has 14 residues. Unmatched junction bases numbered 13, after V lost 7 bases and J lost 5 bases. CDR3 in amino acids: CSAPGLGGSETQYF. Written as DNA, the CDR3 is TGCAGCGCACCGGGGTTAGGCGGGAGTGAGACCCAGTACTTC.

This clonotype was seen more than once but under ten times. V is TRBV10-3 and J is TRBJ1-2, with 7 bases that match TRBD1. The germline CDR1 and CDR2 sequences are ENHRY and SYGVKD. The CDR3 runs to 12 residues. V dropped 5 bases and J dropped 7; count of bases not matched to a gene: 4. CDR3 nucleotide sequence: TGTGCCATCAGTACAGGGGTTCTTGGCTACACCTTC. Amino acids: CAISTGVLGYTF.

J is TRBJ2-7 and V is TRBV10-3; no clear D gene. V shed 6 bases and J shed 4 bases, with 13 bases lying between them. The CDR3 loop spans 13 amino acids. Germline CDR1 and CDR2: ENHRY and SYGVKD. The CDR3: CAISSRPDYEQYF. CDR3 nucleotide sequence: TGTGCCATCAGCTCCCGACCCGATTACGAGCAGTACTTC.

J is TRBJ1-2 and V is TRBV25-1, with D possibly matching TRBD1 (5 bases). Germline-derived CDR1 and CDR2 are MGHDK and SYGVNS. Trimming pared 5 bases from V and 2 bases from J, leaving 24 bases between. The CDR3 spans 18 residues. The CDR3 here is CASSFGTLPTGGNYGYTF. The CDR3 nucleotides are TGTGCCAGCAGTTTCGGGACCCTCCCCACAGGAGGCAACTATGGCTACACCTTC.

The V gene is TRBV20-1, the J gene TRBJ1-4, with a weak D call TRBD1 (5 bases). This CDR3 region has 13 residues. Germline values: CDR1 DFQATT, CDR2 SNEGSKA (reference sequence). V shed 1 base and J shed 7 bases, with 10 bases lying between them. CDR3 amino acids: CSARVREGEKLFF. The CDR3 DNA reads as TGCAGTGCTAGAGTCAGGGAGGGTGAAAAACTGTTTTTT.

This clonotype was picked up many times. The chain joins TRBV15 to TRBJ1-1; 9 bases agree with TRBD1. Germline-derived CDR1 and CDR2 are LNHNV and YYDKDF (reference sequence). The ends lost 1 base at V and 6 bases at J; junction bases unmatched: 12. The CDR3 length is 17 residues. This chain's CDR3 is CATSRVYGTGPKAEAFF. CDR3 bases: TGTGCCACCAGCAGAGTATATGGGACAGGGCCAAAGGCTGAAGCTTTCTTT.

This clonotype was recorded a few times. The chain joins TRBV24-1 to TRBJ2-6; 9 bases align to TRBD2. CDR3 length equals 16 residues. With 5 bases clipped from V and 2 bases from J, the junction kept 3 bases outside the gene matches. The germline CDR1 and CDR2 sequences are KGHDR and SFDVKD. The CDR3 is CATSASSGAGANVLTF. The DNA of the CDR3 is TGTGCCACCAGTGCCTCTAGCGGGGCTGGGGCCAACGTCCTGACTTTC.

The genes are TRBV19 and TRBJ1-2, with TRBD1 as a possible D gene (5 bases). CDR3 length: 11 residues. V was clipped by 7 bases and J by 7 bases, with 10 bases between them. Germline assignment: CDR1 LNHDA and CDR2 SQIVND (reference sequence). The CDR3 protein is CASKGTVGYTF. The CDR3 bases are TGTGCCAGTAAAGGGACTGTTGGCTACACCTTC.

To note about this clonotype: At one end the junction does not follow the germline gene, possibly because of a read error. The chain is built from TRBV10-3 and TRBJ2-5; weak D call: TRBD2 (7 bases). The germline CDR1 and CDR2 sequences are ENHRY and SYGVKD. The CDR3 extends over 14 amino acids. The CDR3 region is CASSELVGGGTQYF. CDR3 sequence (DNA): TGTGCCAGCAGTGAATTGGTGGGAGGGGGGACCCAGTACTTC.

This clonotype was picked up many times. This chain connects TRBV12-3 or TRBV12-4 to TRBJ1-2; D ambiguous. V lost 6 bases to trimming and J lost 10 bases, with 15 bases between them. CDR3 size: 12 residues. The CDR3 protein is CASSGDPGHYTF. The DNA of the CDR3 is TGTGCCAGCAGCGGAGATCCGGGCCACTACACCTTC.

This clonotype was seen repeatedly, ten times or more. A much larger clone differs by one base, so this may be a read error. The chain recombines TRBV29-1 with TRBJ1-1; D remains unclear. CDR1 is SQVTM, CDR2 ANQGSEA, per germline. The length of the CDR3 is 11 residues. Deletions cut 3 bases from V and 1 base from J, with 3 bases between. The CDR3 nucleotides read TGCAGCGTTGATCCGAACACTGAAGCTTTCTTT. This translates into CSVDPNTEAFF. The full variable domain, in which reference TRBV29-1 and TRBJ1-1 provide the parts outside the CDR3, is SAVISQKPSRDICQRGTSLTIQCQVDSQVTMMFWYRQQPGQSLTLIATANQGSEATYESGFVIDKFPISRPNLTFSTLTVSNMSPEDSSIYLCSVDPNTEAFFGQGTRLTVV.

The V call is TRBV7-4, the J call TRBJ1-4; no clear D gene. Per the germline V gene, CDR1 is SGHVT and CDR2 is SQSDAQ. V gave up 4 bases and J gave up 0 bases, with 6 bases separating them. This CDR3 region has 14 residues. DNA of the CDR3: TGTGCCAGCAGCTCTAGTTCAACTAATGAAAAACTGTTTTTT. Amino acid sequence: CASSSSSTNEKLFF.

This clonotype was picked up many times. The chain carries TRBV2 and TRBJ2-5, with TRBD1 identical over 7 bases. With V trimmed by 6 bases and J by 1 base, 14 bases remained unmatched. Germline V CDR1 and CDR2: SNHLY, FYNNEI. This CDR3 has 17 amino acids. The chain's CDR3 is CASRKAWATGTQETQYF. The CDR3 DNA sequence: TGTGCCAGCAGGAAGGCTTGGGCGACAGGGACCCAAGAGACCCAGTACTTC.

The chain uses TRBV10-3 and TRBJ2-7; D might be TRBD2 (6 bases). This CDR3 is built from 14 residues. Germline CDR1 reads ENHRY; CDR2 reads SYGVKD. V shed 2 bases and J shed 3 bases, with 11 bases lying between them. The CDR3 coding sequence is TGTGCCATCAGTGAGGCGGGATCTATCTACGAGCAGTACTTC. It codes for CAISEAGSIYEQYF.

The chain links TRBV10-3 to TRBJ2-6; D tentatively fits TRBD1 or TRBD2 (6 bases each). Deletions cut 10 bases from V and 0 bases from J, with 10 bases between. The germline V gene encodes CDR1 ENHRY and CDR2 SYGVKD. CDR3 length: 14 residues. In DNA, the CDR3 is TGTGCCACGAGGGGGGACTCTGGGGCCAACGTCCTGACTTTC. This encodes CATRGDSGANVLTF.

This clonotype was seen ten or more times. This chain uses TRBV28 with TRBJ2-7; D gene unclear. CDR3 length: 11 residues. V was pared by 6 bases and J by 3 bases, with 6 bases between. Germline V gene data show CDR1 as MDHEN and CDR2 as SYDVKM. CDR3 bases: TGTGCCAGCAGCTTAAACTACGAGCAGTACTTC. Translating gives CASSLNYEQYF. The whole variable domain, filled in from reference TRBV28 and TRBJ2-7, reads DVKVTQSSRYLVKRTGEKVFLECVQDMDHENMFWYRQDPGLGLRLIYFSYDVKMKEKGDIPEGYSVSREKKERFSLILESASTNQTSMYLCASSLNYEQYFGPGTRLTVT.

V gene TRBV7-3 combines with J gene TRBJ2-1; 11 nucleotides line up with TRBD2. The junction had 7 bases not matched to a gene; V was cut back by 5 bases and J by 4 bases. Germline CDR1 reads SGHTA; CDR2 reads FQGTGA. The CDR3 runs to 16 residues. CDR3 DNA sequence: TGTGCCAGCAGCCCGTGGACTAGCGGGTTATACAATGAGCAGTTCTTC. Amino acids: CASSPWTSGLYNEQFF.

This rearrangement joins TRBV10-3 to TRBJ1-4; D unresolved. The CDR3 runs 15 residues. Germline V gene data show CDR1 as ENHRY and CDR2 as SYGVKD. V was cut by 2 bases and J by 8 bases, with 15 bases left in between. The CDR3, as DNA: TGTGCCATCAGTGAGCAAGGTGGAGGCGGCGAAAAACTGTTTTTT. Its protein is CAISEQGGGGEKLFF.